The T cell receptor (beta chain) described here comes from a study of shared clonotypes between healthy human individuals. Broader study findings: Genetic and exposure-history diversity was limited by the small donor number. A generally larger estimated richness was seen in naive subsets than in memory subsets.

On this clone itself: The antigen is undetermined.

V was shortened by 6 bases and J by 0 bases, with 12 bases between the two germline ends. The CDR3 consists of 15 residues. The germline V gene encodes CDR1 SGHTA and CDR2 FQGNSA. Healthy HIV-negative adults without recent acute infections or vaccinations served as donors. Sequencing was at deep level. Repertoires were generated with immunoSEQ multiplex PCR, while TCRdb's copy carries only in-frame clones and drops some. The table records some 2.3 million clones, about 92% of them present only once. Sequencing input: naive CD4+ T cells from PBMCs. Subset: CD45RA+ positively selected. This sequence was found in a man between 18 and 29 years old in good health. Some clones in this sample may be carry-over from other donors' samples. The gene calls are TRBV7-2 and TRBJ1-3, with TRBD1 as a possible D gene (5 bases). The CDR3 loop is CASSSDQGSGNTIYF. The CDR3 nucleotides read TGTGCCAGCAGTTCAGACCAGGGCTCTGGAAACACCATATATTTT.